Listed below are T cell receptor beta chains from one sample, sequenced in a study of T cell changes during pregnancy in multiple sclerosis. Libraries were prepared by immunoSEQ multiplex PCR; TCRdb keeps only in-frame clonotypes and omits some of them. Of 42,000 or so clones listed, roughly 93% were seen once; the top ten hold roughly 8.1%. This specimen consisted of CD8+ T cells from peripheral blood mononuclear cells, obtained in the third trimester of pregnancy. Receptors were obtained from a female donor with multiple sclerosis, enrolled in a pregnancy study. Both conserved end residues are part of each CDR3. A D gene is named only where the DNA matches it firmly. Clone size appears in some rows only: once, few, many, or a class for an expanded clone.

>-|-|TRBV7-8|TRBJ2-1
CASSLSNEQFF
TGTGCCAGCAGCCTCTCCAATGAGCAGTTCTTC
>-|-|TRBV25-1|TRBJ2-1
CASSGPYSSYNEQFF
TGTGCCAGCAGTGGGCCGTACAGCTCCTACAATGAGCAGTTCTTC
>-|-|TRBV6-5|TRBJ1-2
CASSAVGAVDGYTF
TGTGCCAGCAGTGCGGTGGGGGCAGTAGATGGCTACACCTTC
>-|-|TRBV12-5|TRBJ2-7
CASGSDRGLRPYEQYF
TGTGCTAGTGGTTCAGATCGGGGACTTCGCCCCTACGAGCAGTACTTC
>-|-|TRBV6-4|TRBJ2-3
CASSDSRQDTDTQYF
TGTGCCAGCAGTGACTCCCGACAGGACACAGATACGCAGTATTTT
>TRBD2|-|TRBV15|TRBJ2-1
CATSRDRLAGGRNEQFF
TGTGCCACCAGCAGAGATCGCCTAGCGGGAGGGAGGAATGAGCAGTTCTTC
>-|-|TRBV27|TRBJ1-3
CASSSPGAGNTIYF
TGTGCCAGCAGCAGCCCAGGGGCTGGAAACACCATATATTTT
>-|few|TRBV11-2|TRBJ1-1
CASSWAGEAFF
TGTGCCAGCAGCTGGGCAGGGGAGGCTTTCTTT
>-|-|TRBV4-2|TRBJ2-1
CASSQRQEAYNEQFF
TGTGCCAGCAGCCAAAGACAGGAGGCCTACAATGAGCAGTTCTTC
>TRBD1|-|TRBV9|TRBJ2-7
CASSVRGQGVSEQYF
TGTGCCAGCAGCGTTAGGGGGCAGGGTGTCTCCGAGCAGTACTTC
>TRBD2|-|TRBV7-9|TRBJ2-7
CASRGRAYEQYF
TGTGCCAGCCGCGGGAGGGCCTACGAGCAGTACTTC
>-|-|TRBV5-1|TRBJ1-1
CASSLSIMNTEAFF
TGCGCCAGCAGCCTAAGCATAATGAACACTGAAGCTTTCTTT
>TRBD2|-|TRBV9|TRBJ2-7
CASSASSGKSYEQYF
TGTGCCAGCAGCGCCTCTAGCGGGAAGTCTTACGAGCAGTACTTC
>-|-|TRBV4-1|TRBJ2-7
CASSQGPGPSSYEQYF
TGCGCCAGCAGCCAAGGTCCGGGTCCTAGCTCCTACGAGCAGTACTTC
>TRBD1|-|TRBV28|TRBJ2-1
CASSKDRGQYNEQFF
TGTGCCAGCAGCAAGGACAGGGGGCAATACAATGAGCAGTTCTTC
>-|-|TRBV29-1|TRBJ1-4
CSVERTNQAPATNEKLFF
TGCAGCGTTGAACGGACAAACCAAGCGCCAGCAACTAATGAAAAACTGTTTTTT
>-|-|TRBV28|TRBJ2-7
CASTLGGYEQYF
TGTGCCAGCACCCTCGGAGGCTACGAGCAGTACTTC
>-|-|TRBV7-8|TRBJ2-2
CASSLVVLSVRRLTGELFF
TGTGCCAGCAGCTTAGTGGTTTTATCGGTGCGCCGACTTACCGGGGAGCTGTTTTTT
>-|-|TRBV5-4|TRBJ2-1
CASSSKHYNEQFF
TGTGCCAGCAGCTCAAAACACTACAATGAGCAGTTCTTC
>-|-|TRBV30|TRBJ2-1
CAWSHSEEQFF
TGTGCCTGGAGTCATAGCGAAGAGCAGTTCTTC
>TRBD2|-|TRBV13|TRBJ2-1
CASSPISGRGTYNEQFF
TGTGCCAGCAGCCCTATTAGCGGGAGAGGGACCTACAATGAGCAGTTCTTC
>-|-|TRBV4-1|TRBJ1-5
CASSQGVWRVDQPQHF
TGCGCCAGCAGCCAAGGAGTATGGAGGGTCGATCAGCCCCAGCATTTT
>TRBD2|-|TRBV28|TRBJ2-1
CASSFYIAGVYNEQFF
TGTGCCAGCAGTTTCTATATAGCGGGTGTCTACAATGAGCAGTTCTTC
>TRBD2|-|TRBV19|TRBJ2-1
CASNAGGPWNEQFF
TGTGCCAGTAATGCGGGAGGGCCGTGGAATGAGCAGTTCTTC
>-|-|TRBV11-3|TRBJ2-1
CASSTGTGPWASGDEQFF
TGTGCCAGCAGCACCGGGACAGGACCTTGGGCTAGCGGGGACGAGCAGTTCTTC
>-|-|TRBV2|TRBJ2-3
CASIRLDTQYF
TGTGCCAGCATACGACTAGATACGCAGTATTTT
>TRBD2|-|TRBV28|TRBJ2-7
CASSSLAGSYEQYF
TGTGCCAGCAGTTCCCTAGCGGGATCCTACGAGCAGTACTTC
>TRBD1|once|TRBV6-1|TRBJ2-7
CASKGTGGSYEQYF
TGTGCCAGCAAAGGGACAGGAGGATCCTACGAGCAGTACTTC
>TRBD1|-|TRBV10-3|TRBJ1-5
CAISETGGSPDQPQHF
TGTGCCATCAGTGAGACAGGGGGATCCCCGGATCAGCCCCAGCATTTT
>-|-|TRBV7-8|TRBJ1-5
CASSDRDTNQPQHF
TGTGCCAGCAGCGATCGGGACACCAATCAGCCCCAGCATTTT
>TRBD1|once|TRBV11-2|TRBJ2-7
CASRPTGSSYEQYF
TGTGCCAGCAGACCGACAGGGAGCTCCTACGAGCAGTACTTC
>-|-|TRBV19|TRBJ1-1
CASSIAYTEAFF
TGTGCCAGTAGTATAGCGTACACTGAAGCTTTCTTT
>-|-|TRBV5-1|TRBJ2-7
CASSFNEQYF
TGCGCCAGCAGCTTCAACGAGCAGTACTTC
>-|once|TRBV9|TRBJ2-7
CASSVAREPYEQYF
TGTGCCAGCAGCGTAGCGAGGGAACCCTACGAGCAGTACTTC
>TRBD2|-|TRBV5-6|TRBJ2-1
CASSLVQGGYNEQFF
TGTGCCAGCAGCTTGGTTCAGGGAGGGTACAATGAGCAGTTCTTC
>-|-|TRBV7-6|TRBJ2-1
CASSLAQLGHYNEQFF
TGTGCCAGCAGCTTAGCGCAGCTCGGACACTACAATGAGCAGTTCTTC
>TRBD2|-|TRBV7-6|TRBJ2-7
CASSLGGGSSYEQYF
TGTGCCAGCAGCTTAGGGGGAGGGAGCTCCTACGAGCAGTACTTC
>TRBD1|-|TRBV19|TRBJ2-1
CASSGEEDRVNEQFF
TGTGCCAGTAGTGGTGAGGAGGACAGGGTGAATGAGCAGTTCTTC
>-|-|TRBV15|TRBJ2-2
CATSSRVPNTGELFF
TGTGCCACCAGCAGCCGGGTCCCCAACACCGGGGAGCTGTTTTTT
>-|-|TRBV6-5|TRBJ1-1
CASSSTGQANTEAFF
TGTGCCAGCAGTTCTACTGGGCAGGCGAACACTGAAGCTTTCTTT
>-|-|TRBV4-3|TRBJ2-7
CASSPGNYEQYF
TGCGCCAGCAGCCCGGGGAACTACGAGCAGTACTTC
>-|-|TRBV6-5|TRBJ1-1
CAIREGPKAFF
TGTGCCATCAGGGAGGGGCCTAAAGCTTTCTTT
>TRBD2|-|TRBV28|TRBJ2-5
CASSRAGEETQYF
TGTGCCAGCAGTCGAGCGGGAGAAGAGACCCAGTACTTC
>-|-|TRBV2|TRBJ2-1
CATRTYGDEQFF
TGTGCCACCCGGACGTACGGGGATGAGCAGTTCTTC
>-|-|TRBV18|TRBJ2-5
CASSPQERRETQYF
TGTGCCAGCTCACCCCAAGAGCGCCGGGAGACCCAGTACTTC
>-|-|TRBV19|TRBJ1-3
CASSIGSRGYGNTIYF
TGTGCCAGTAGTATAGGATCTCGGGGATATGGAAACACCATATATTTT
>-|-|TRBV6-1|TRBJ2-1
CATSLGPSSYNEQFF
TGTGCCACCAGCCTTGGGCCAAGCTCCTACAATGAGCAGTTCTTC
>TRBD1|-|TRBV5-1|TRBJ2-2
CASSPRDRINTGELFF
TGCGCCAGCAGCCCTAGGGACAGGATCAACACCGGGGAGCTGTTTTTT
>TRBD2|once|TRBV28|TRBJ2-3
CASSRAGGTYTQYF
TGTGCCAGCAGTAGGGCGGGAGGGACGTATACGCAGTATTTT
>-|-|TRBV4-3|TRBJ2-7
CASSLGLTNYEQYF
TGCGCCAGCAGCCTAGGACTAACCAACTACGAGCAGTACTTC
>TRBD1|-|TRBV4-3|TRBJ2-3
CASSQDWTGGTDTQYF
TGCGCCAGCAGCCAAGATTGGACAGGGGGTACAGATACGCAGTATTTT
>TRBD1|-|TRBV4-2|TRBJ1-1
CASSQEAGGQNTEAFF
TGTGCCAGCAGCCAAGAGGCAGGGGGACAGAACACTGAAGCTTTCTTT
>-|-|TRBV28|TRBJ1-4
CASSTTRRGGRNEKLFF
TGTGCCAGCAGTACCACCCGACGGGGAGGGAGAAATGAAAAACTGTTTTTT
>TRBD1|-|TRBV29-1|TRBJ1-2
CSVGGDRGLRGYTF
TGCAGCGTTGGTGGGGACAGGGGGCTACGGGGCTACACCTTC